This TCR beta chain was recovered during a study of blood T cell repertoires in COVID-19. Clones were read by immunoSEQ multiplex PCR, and TCRdb kept only the in-frame ones, dropping some. The sample has 50,000 to 65,000 clones, about four fifths seen once. Input material: peripheral blood. The TCR originated in a woman aged 55-75 years with acute or convalescent COVID-19.

CDR3 loop: CSGQGPYEQYF. In DNA, the CDR3 is TGCAGTGGGCAGGGGCCCTACGAGCAGTACTTC. The rearrangement uses TRBV20-1 and TRBJ2-7, with D possibly TRBD1 on 6 matching bases. Trimming took off 7 bases at V and 2 bases at J, with 9 bases between the two ends. There are 11 residues in the CDR3. The germline CDR1 and CDR2 sequences are DFQATT and SNEGSKA (reference sequence).